These T cell receptor beta chains were read from a single sample in a study of T cells in tumors after PD-1 blockade. Sequencing was performed with immunoSEQ multiplex PCR; in TCRdb, only in-frame clones are kept and a portion is missing. Of about 12,000 clones in the sample, approximately 63% were seen once. The material sequenced was tumor tissue, taken before anti-PD-1 treatment. These TCRs come from a human donor with basal cell carcinoma. The conserved cysteine and the conserved F or W are not part of the CDR3 here. Size is omitted from some rows. Given values are once, few, many or a class for expanded clones.

TRBJ1-5	TRBV15	-	ATSRTPIRPQH
TRBJ1-1	TRBV19	-	ASSIAPLKLGTTEAF
TRBJ1-2	TRBV25-1	few	ASSLTGWHGYT
TRBJ2-2	TRBV15	large	ATSRGGTPNTGELF
TRBJ2-2	TRBV6-2/TRBV6-3	-	ASSGLAIDTGELF
TRBJ2-1	TRBV6-2/TRBV6-3	-	ASSRTSGGSHNEQF
TRBJ1-2	TRBV7-2	-	ASSLETGGPYGYT
TRBJ1-4	TRBV27	-	ASSQRHNRGEQGTNEKLF
TRBJ2-7	TRBV7-9	-	ASGLRSYEQY
TRBJ1-2	TRBV3-1/TRBV3-2	-	ASSQMLGLVYGYT
TRBJ2-3	TRBV19	-	ASSIGTTFTDTQY
TRBJ2-7	TRBV7-2	-	ASSLYWTENYEQY
TRBJ1-3	TRBV2	few	ASRQGAGNTIY
TRBJ2-7	TRBV28	-	ASSLGYEQY
TRBJ1-4	TRBV19	-	ASSADPGRRLKELF
TRBJ2-7	TRBV7-9	few	ASSRGTRQDEQY
TRBJ1-5	TRBV27	-	ASGLGTGRNQPQH